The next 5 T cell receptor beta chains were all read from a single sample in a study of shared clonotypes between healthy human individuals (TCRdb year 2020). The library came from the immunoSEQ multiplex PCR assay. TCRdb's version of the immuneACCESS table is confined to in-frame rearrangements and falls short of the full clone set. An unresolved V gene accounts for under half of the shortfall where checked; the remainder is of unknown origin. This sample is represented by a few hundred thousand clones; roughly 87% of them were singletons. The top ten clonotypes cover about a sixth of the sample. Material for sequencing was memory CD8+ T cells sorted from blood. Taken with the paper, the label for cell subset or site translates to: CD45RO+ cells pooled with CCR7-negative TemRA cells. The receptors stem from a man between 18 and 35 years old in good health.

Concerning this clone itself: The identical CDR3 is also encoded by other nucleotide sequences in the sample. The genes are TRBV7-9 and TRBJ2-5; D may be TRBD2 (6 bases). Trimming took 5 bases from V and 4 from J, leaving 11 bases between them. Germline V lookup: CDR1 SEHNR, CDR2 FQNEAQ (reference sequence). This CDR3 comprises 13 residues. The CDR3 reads CASSPRGGETQYF. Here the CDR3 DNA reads TGTGCCAGCAGCCCCCGGGGAGGAGAGACCCAGTACTTC.

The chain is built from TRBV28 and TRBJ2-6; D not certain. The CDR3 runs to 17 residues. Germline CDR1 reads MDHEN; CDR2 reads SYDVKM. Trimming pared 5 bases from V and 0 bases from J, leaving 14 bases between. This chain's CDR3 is CASSRRDGLSGANVLTF. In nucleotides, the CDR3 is TGTGCCAGCAGTAGAAGAGACGGGCTCTCTGGGGCCAACGTCCTGACTTTC.

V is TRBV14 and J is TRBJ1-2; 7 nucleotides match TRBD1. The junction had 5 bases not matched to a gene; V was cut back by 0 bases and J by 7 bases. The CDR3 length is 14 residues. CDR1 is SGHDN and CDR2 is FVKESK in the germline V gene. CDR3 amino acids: CASSQDGKGAGYTF. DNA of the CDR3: TGTGCCAGCAGCCAAGACGGGAAGGGGGCTGGCTACACCTTC.

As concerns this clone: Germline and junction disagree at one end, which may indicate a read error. The CDR3 DNA follows: TGTGCTAGCAGCGCCCCGGGAAAGATTTTCAGCATACTCTCCTACGAGCAGTACTTC. Its protein is CASSAPGKIFSILSYEQYF. This rearrangement joins TRBV7-7 to TRBJ2-7; TRBD2 might be the D (5 bases). The CDR3 is 19 residues long. CDR1 SSHAT and CDR2 FNYEAQ come from the germline V gene (reference sequence).

The CDR3 reads CASSQDNFIGRYEQYF. DNA for the CDR3: TGCGCCAGCAGCCAAGATAATTTCATCGGGCGGTACGAGCAGTACTTC. The V gene is TRBV4-1, the J gene TRBJ2-7; D is unresolved. This CDR3 region has 16 residues. With 0 bases removed from V and 4 bases from J, the gap between germline ends came to 16 bases. Germline loops: CDR1 MGHRA, CDR2 YSYEKL.